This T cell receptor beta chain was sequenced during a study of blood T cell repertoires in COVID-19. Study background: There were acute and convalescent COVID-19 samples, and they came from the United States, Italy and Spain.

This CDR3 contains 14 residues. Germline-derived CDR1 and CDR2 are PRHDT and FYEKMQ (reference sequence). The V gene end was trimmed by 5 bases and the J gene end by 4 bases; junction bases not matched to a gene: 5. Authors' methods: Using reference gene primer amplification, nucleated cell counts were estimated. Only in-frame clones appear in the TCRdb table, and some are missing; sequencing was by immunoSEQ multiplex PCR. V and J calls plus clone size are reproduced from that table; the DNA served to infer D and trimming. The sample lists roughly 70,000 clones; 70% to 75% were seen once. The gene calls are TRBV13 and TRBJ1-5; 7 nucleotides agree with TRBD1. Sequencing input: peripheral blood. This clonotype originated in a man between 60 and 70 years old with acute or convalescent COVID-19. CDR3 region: CASSRGTENQPQHF. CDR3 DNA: TGTGCCAGCAGCCGAGGGACAGAAAATCAGCCCCAGCATTTT.